This T cell receptor (beta chain) derives from a study of siplizumab effects on memory and regulatory T cells. Study-wide findings and caveats: Contribution to the alloresponse seemed major for naive T cells, which also seemed more diverse than memory cells. Suppressive activity of Tregs proliferating in siplizumab cultures remained unconfirmed. Sequences below about 10^-5 frequency were poorly captured. As a result, only a minor fraction of alloreactive clones mapped to unstimulated subsets.

Generated by immunoSEQ multiplex PCR, the TCRdb table keeps only in-frame clones and is missing some. The repertoire holds approximately 20,000 clones, with 45% to 60% as singletons. V was shortened by 0 bases and J by 2 bases, with 8 bases between the two germline ends. This CDR3 spans 14 amino acids. Germline V gives CDR1 SGHDT, CDR2 YYEEEE. Researchers cocultured the mixed lymphocyte reaction cells at 37°C for five to six days. CFSE was used to stain responder PBMCs and Violet Dye to stain stimulator PBMCs, which were then pooled 1:1. Comment on this clone: The antigen remains unidentified.

J is TRBJ1-2 and V is TRBV5-6; D uncertain. Sequenced sample: CFSE-low (dividing) CD4+ T cells sorted from an allogeneic mixed lymphocyte reaction. This clonotype originated in a human donor in good health; the cells came from an allogeneic mixed lymphocyte reaction. The CDR3 spells CASSLVLYNYGYTF. The CDR3 DNA follows: TGTGCCAGCAGCTTGGTGCTGTACAACTATGGCTACACCTTC.